Described below is a single T cell receptor (beta chain) sequence and its context. Original processing methods: Estimated nucleated cell counts came from reference gene primer amplification. Method: immunoSEQ multiplex PCR; TCRdb's copy keeps in-frame clones and lacks some. From that table come the V and J calls and clone size; the DNA was used to work out D and trimming. Altogether fewer than 120,000 clones are present, about 85% being singletons, with the ten largest covering roughly 4.9%. This record comes from a study of blood T cell repertoires in COVID-19. Study in general: Researchers got acute and convalescent COVID-19 samples from the United States, Italy and Spain. The analysed material was cDNA or gDNA that came from T cells, B-cell-depleted T cells, or PBMCs.

CDR1 MNHEY and CDR2 SVGEGT come from the germline V gene. J was trimmed by 6 bases and V by 1 base; bases with no gene match: 9. The CDR3 has 16 residues. The rearrangement joins TRBV6-2 or TRBV6-3 to TRBJ2-1, with 7 bases matching TRBD2. The TCR was taken from a human donor in a cohort sampled during active COVID-19. The sample taken for sequencing was peripheral blood. CDR3 sequence (DNA): TGTGCCAGCAGTTACTTCGCGGCGGGAGTCTCCAATGAGCAGTTCTTC. It codes for CASSYFAAGVSNEQFF.